This TCR beta chain was sequenced in a study of molecular identifiers for immune sequencing clone quantification. Study-level information: Five portions were made in replicates from RNA of 20,000 or 100,000 naive CD8 cells, and four underwent sequencing.

This clonotype was seen at least ten times. CDR1 and CDR2 (germline): DFQATT, SNEGSKA (reference sequence). J gave up 3 bases and V 0 bases, and 5 bases lay outside the gene matches. This CDR3 is built from 14 residues. Based on a CD8+CD4-CCR7+CD45RA+ profile, naive CD8 T cells were sorted. Previously described methods and listed TCR primers were employed for the bulk TCR libraries. TCRdb redid the calling of the PCR reads with MiXCR, one entry per CDR3 protein. Of about 630,000 distinct CDR3 sequences in the sample, 25% were seen once. The chain employs TRBV20-1 and TRBJ2-7, with 7 bases lining up with TRBD1. Sequenced: naive CD8+ T cells from blood, with Jurkat cell RNA spiked in. Subset in this sample: FACS-sorted CD8+CD4-CCR7+CD45RA+ naive T cells. This clonotype was sampled from a human donor in good health. Some libraries in this study had Jurkat cell RNA spiked in. CDR3 nucleotides: TGCAGTGCTAGAGATATGAACAGGGGCTACGAGCAGTACTTC. It is translated as CSARDMNRGYEQYF.